The next 14 T cell receptor beta chains were all read from a single sample in a study of CD8 T cells in ankylosing spondylitis. TCRdb used MiXCR to reprocess the 5' RACE reads, holding one entry per CDR3 protein. Seen here are approximately 350,000 distinct CDR3 sequences, approximately 15% observed once, and the top ten hold 1.1%. Sequencing input: blood, either unsorted or a sorted T cell fraction (not recorded which). These receptors all come from a male donor with ankylosing spondylitis or in good health (not recorded which).

The chain is built from TRBV6-6 and TRBJ1-1; D gene ambiguous. V dropped 0 bases and J dropped 6 bases, with 8 bases sitting between them. The CDR3 covers 13 residues. The germline gives CDR1 MNHNY, CDR2 SVGAGI (reference sequence). This chain's CDR3 is CASSYSGGSEAFF. DNA for the CDR3: TGTGCCAGCAGTTACTCTGGAGGGTCTGAAGCTTTCTTT.

As DNA, the CDR3 is TGTGCCAGCGGGACGGAAACCTACGAGCAGTACTTC. Its protein product is CASGTETYEQYF. V gene TRBV2 combines with J gene TRBJ2-7; D is perhaps TRBD1 or TRBD2 (5 bases each). Trimming left V 8 bases short and J 2 bases short, with 10 bases between. CDR1 and CDR2 (germline): SNHLY, FYNNEI. This CDR3 contains 12 residues.

The rearrangement joins TRBV6-1 to TRBJ2-1; D is undetermined. This CDR3 is 14 amino acids long. The V end was cut by 8 bases, the J end by 4 bases, with 15 bases between. The germline V gene has CDR1 MNHNS and CDR2 SASEGT. The CDR3 sequence is CASDPGRSYNEQFF. The DNA for the CDR3 is TGTGCCAGCGACCCTGGACGGAGTTACAATGAGCAGTTCTTC.

V gene TRBV6-4 combines with J gene TRBJ2-6; D is possibly TRBD1 or TRBD2 (5 bases each). CDR3 length equals 15 residues. The V gene's germline CDR1 is MRHNA and CDR2 SNTAGT. The germline V and J ends were trimmed by 5 bases and 1 base, with 9 bases remaining between them. The DNA for the CDR3 is TGTGCCAGCAGTCGGGACCCTTCTGGGGCCAACGTCCTGACTTTC. The encoded protein is CASSRDPSGANVLTF.

CDR3 sequence (DNA): TGCGCCAGCAAGTTCTCGGGGGGCGAGTGGAACACCGGGGAGCTGTTTTTT. Translated, it gives CASKFSGGEWNTGELFF. The V gene is TRBV5-1, the J gene TRBJ2-2; the D gene is possibly TRBD2 (7 bases). V was trimmed by 6 bases and J by 1 base, leaving 19 bases between them. From germline, CDR1 is SGHRS and CDR2 YFSETQ. The length of the CDR3 is 17 residues. Complete variable domain (other parts from reference TRBV5-1 and TRBJ2-2): KAGVTQTPRYLIKTRGQQVTLSCSPISGHRSVSWYQQTPGQGLQFLFEYFSETQRNKGNFPGRFSGRQFSNSRSEMNVSTLELGDSALYLCASKFSGGEWNTGELFFGEGSRLTVL.

This chain uses TRBV5-4 with TRBJ2-1, with 9 bases identical to TRBD2. Germline lookup yields CDR1 SGHNT and CDR2 YYREEE (reference sequence). The V segment lost 4 bases and the J segment 2 bases; nucleotides outside the gene matches: 4. This CDR3 contains 15 residues. The DNA of the CDR3 is TGTGCCAGCAGCGCCGGGACTAGCACCTACAATGAGCAGTTCTTC. Translated, it gives CASSAGTSTYNEQFF.

This clonotype appeared a few times. The chain is built from TRBV11-2 and TRBJ2-7; tentative D call: TRBD2 (6 bases). V lost 4 bases to trimming and J lost 6 bases, with 22 bases between them. Germline assignment: CDR1 SGHAT and CDR2 FQNNGV. The length of the CDR3 is 16 residues. Written as DNA, the CDR3 is TGTGCCAGCAGCTCTCCCCGTGGGAGGTCCCCCTTCGAGCAGTACTTC. It is translated as CASSSPRGRSPFEQYF.

This clonotype was counted only a few times. The rearrangement uses TRBV6-5 and TRBJ1-4, with D uncertain. The V gene's germline CDR1 is MNHEY and CDR2 SVGAGI. Deletions cut 8 bases from V and 0 bases from J, with 13 bases between. The CDR3 is 15 amino acids. This chain's CDR3 is CASHYWGSTNEKLFF. CDR3 in DNA: TGTGCCAGCCATTACTGGGGATCAACTAATGAAAAACTGTTTTTT.

This clonotype has a handful of counts. The V call is TRBV6-6, the J call TRBJ2-7; TRBD2 might be the D (6 bases). Germline V gene data show CDR1 as MNHNY and CDR2 as SVGAGI (reference sequence). The CDR3 loop spans 13 amino acids. Trimming removed 4 bases at V and 13 bases at J, with 20 bases between. DNA of the CDR3: TGTGCCAGCAGTTGGGGAGGTACAGAGGCAGTATACTTC. Protein: CASSWGGTEAVYF.

This clonotype was counted a single time. V usage is TRBV12-5 and J usage is TRBJ2-3; 11 bases line up with TRBD2. The CDR3 contains 20 residues. Trimming removed 7 bases from V and 2 bases from J; junction bases left unmatched: 20. In germline, CDR1 is LGHNT, CDR2 FRNRAP. The CDR3: CASAQGLAGGLKPNTDTQYF. The CDR3, as DNA: TGTGCTAGTGCCCAAGGGCTAGCGGGAGGCCTCAAACCTAACACAGATACGCAGTATTTT.

This chain uses TRBV19 with TRBJ2-1; 9 bases map to TRBD2. Trimming at V came to 4 bases and at J to 3 bases, leaving 7 bases not matched to a gene. The CDR3 length is 16 residues. Germline V gene lookup returns CDR1 LNHDA and CDR2 SQIVND (reference sequence). Here the CDR3 reads CASSTISGGDYNEQFF. The DNA of the CDR3 is TGTGCCAGTAGTACTATTAGCGGGGGTGACTACAATGAGCAGTTCTTC. Combining the CDR3 with reference TRBV19 and TRBJ2-1 gives the whole variable domain DGGITQSPKYLFRKEGQNVTLSCEQNLNHDAMYWYRQDPGQGLRLIYYSQIVNDFQKGDIAEGYSVSREKKESFPLTVTSAQKNPTAFYLCASSTISGGDYNEQFFGPGTRLTVL.

In nucleotides, the CDR3 is TGTGCCAGCAGCGCAGGGGGACTAGCGGGAGGAAGGCAGTACTTC. Protein sequence: CASSAGGLAGGRQYF. The chain is built from TRBV5-6 and TRBJ2-7; 15 bases fit TRBD2. Germline V gives CDR1 SGHDT, CDR2 YYEEEE. This CDR3 region has 15 residues. The J segment lost 9 bases and the V segment lost 4 bases, leaving 8 bases of the junction unmatched. The whole variable domain, filled in from reference TRBV5-6 and TRBJ2-7, reads DAGVTQSPTHLIKTRGQQVTLRCSPKSGHDTVSWYQQALGQGPQFIFQYYEEEERQRGNFPDRFSGHQFPNYSSELNVNALLLGDSALYLCASSAGGLAGGRQYFGPGTRLTVT.

This rearrangement joins TRBV5-1 to TRBJ2-7, with 12 bases fitting TRBD2. V shed 4 bases and J 2 bases; nucleotides not matched to a gene: 10. There are 17 residues in the CDR3. Germline-derived CDR1 and CDR2 are SGHRS and YFSETQ. This chain's CDR3 is CASSPTRTSGVTYEQYF. The CDR3 nucleotides are TGCGCCAGCAGCCCGACCCGGACTAGCGGGGTTACCTACGAGCAGTACTTC. Filled out from reference TRBV5-1 and TRBJ2-7, the complete variable domain reads KAGVTQTPRYLIKTRGQQVTLSCSPISGHRSVSWYQQTPGQGLQFLFEYFSETQRNKGNFPGRFSGRQFSNSRSEMNVSTLELGDSALYLCASSPTRTSGVTYEQYFGPGTRLTVT.

The rearrangement uses TRBV12-3 or TRBV12-4 and TRBJ1-1; 9 nucleotides align to TRBD1. V shed 6 bases and J 4 bases; nucleotides not matched to a gene: 3. There are 13 residues in the CDR3. CDR3 bases: TGTGCCAGCAGCCAGGACAGGGGCACTGAAGCTTTCTTT. Protein sequence: CASSQDRGTEAFF.